A single sample is the source of the 18 T cell receptor beta chains below, sequenced in a study of T cell responses to AZD1222 COVID-19 vaccine. Generated by immunoSEQ multiplex PCR, the TCRdb table keeps only in-frame clones and is missing some. In the table there are roughly 160,000 clones, less than 95% of which are singletons. Sequenced material: peripheral blood, taken on day 0 of AZD1222 vaccination. These receptors were obtained from an adult in good health.

The table lists this clone with a count of one. V and J are TRBV18 and TRBJ1-2; TRBD1 is a possible D gene (5 bases). This CDR3 has 16 amino acids. Trimming shortened V by 2 bases and J by 0 bases, and 13 bases separated the two germline ends. CDR1 and CDR2 from the germline V gene are KGHSH and LQKENI. CDR3 sequence reads: CASSPRTGPANYGYTF. CDR3 coding DNA: TGTGCCAGCTCACCAAGAACAGGCCCAGCTAACTATGGCTACACCTTC.

The J gene is TRBJ1-2, the V gene TRBV5-1; TRBD1 agrees at 11 bases. V was clipped by 4 bases and J by 7 bases; unmatched bases: 12. Germline V CDR1 and CDR2: SGHRS, YFSETQ. The CDR3 runs 16 residues. In DNA, the CDR3 is TGCGCCAGCAGCCCTGACGAGGACAGGGGGCACGGTGGCTACACCTTC. This translates into CASSPDEDRGHGGYTF.

The chain links TRBV6-5 to TRBJ2-1, with 9 bases that match TRBD1. Per the germline V gene, CDR1 is MNHEY and CDR2 is SVGAGI. V trimming: 6 bases; J trimming: 1 base; junction bases outside the gene matches: 4. The CDR3 totals 15 residues. The CDR3, as DNA: TGTGCCAGCAGACCCGGGACAGGGTCCTACAATGAGCAGTTCTTC. Amino acids: CASRPGTGSYNEQFF.

The chain recombines TRBV5-5 with TRBJ1-2, with a possible D match to TRBD1 (5 bases). Deletions cut 2 bases from V and 4 bases from J, with 9 bases between. Germline V gene sequence: CDR1 SGHKS, CDR2 YYEKEE (reference sequence). The CDR3 contains 13 residues. The CDR3 here is CASSLRGTYGYTF. CDR3 coding DNA: TGTGCCAGCAGCTTACGGGGGACCTATGGCTACACCTTC. Looking up the rest from reference TRBV5-5 and TRBJ1-2 gives the full variable domain: DAGVTQSPTHLIKTRGQQVTLRCSPISGHKSVSWYQQVLGQGPQFIFQYYEKEERGRGNFPDRFSARQFPNYSSELNVNALLLGDSALYLCASSLRGTYGYTFGSGTRLTVV.

The rearrangement joins TRBV7-9 to TRBJ2-7; D may be TRBD1 (7 bases). The CDR3 covers 15 residues. The germline CDR1 and CDR2 sequences are SEHNR and FQNEAQ (reference sequence). V was pared by 1 base and J by 5 bases, with 15 bases between. The CDR3 protein is CASSLGAAGGHEQYF. As DNA, the CDR3 is TGTGCCAGCAGCTTAGGGGCGGCAGGGGGGCACGAGCAGTACTTC. The full variable domain, rest sourced from reference TRBV7-9 and TRBJ2-7, is DTGVSQNPRHKITKRGQNVTFRCDPISEHNRLYWYRQTLGQGPEFLTYFQNEAQLEKSRLLSDRFSAERPKGSFSTLEIQRTEQGDSAMYLCASSLGAAGGHEQYFGPGTRLTVT.

The chain recombines TRBV29-1 with TRBJ2-2; 10 nucleotides agree with TRBD1. This CDR3 has 14 residues. CDR1 SQVTM and CDR2 ANQGSEA come from the germline V gene. After removal of 6 bases from V and 6 bases from J, the junction contained 7 bases not matched to a gene. CDR3 sequence reads: CSVAGTGESGELFF. As DNA, the CDR3 is TGCAGCGTGGCCGGGACAGGGGAGTCCGGGGAGCTGTTTTTT.

This chain links TRBV6-5 with TRBJ1-1; 8 positions agree with TRBD1. Germline V lookup: CDR1 MNHEY, CDR2 SVGAGI. After removal of 5 bases from V and 1 base from J, the junction contained 6 bases not matched to a gene. The CDR3 is 15 amino acids. CDR3 protein: CASSQRGTGNTEAFF. The CDR3 DNA sequence: TGTGCCAGCAGTCAGCGAGGGACAGGGAACACTGAAGCTTTCTTT.

This sequence joins TRBV5-1 and TRBJ1-4, with D perhaps matching TRBD1 (5 bases). This CDR3 has 13 amino acids. CDR1 and CDR2 from the germline V gene are SGHRS and YFSETQ. Deletions cut 7 bases from V and 8 bases from J, with 15 bases between. CDR3 protein: CASGATQGEKLFF. CDR3 DNA: TGCGCCAGCGGGGCGACCCAGGGAGAAAAACTGTTTTTT.

The rearrangement joins TRBV7-6 to TRBJ2-1, with TRBD2 matching 8 bases. CDR1 and CDR2 from the germline V gene are SGHVS and FNYEAQ. V shed 5 bases, J shed 9 bases, and the junction held 12 bases outside the gene matches. CDR3 length: 15 residues. DNA for the CDR3: TGTGCCAGCAGCGCCGCGCTAGCGGGTACAAGTGAGCAGTTCTTC. Amino acids: CASSAALAGTSEQFF.

J is TRBJ1-4 and V is TRBV12-3 or TRBV12-4; D perhaps matches TRBD1 (5 bases). The CDR3 covers 13 residues. V was cut by 1 base and J by 13 bases, with 13 bases left in between. The CDR3 loop is CASSLETGVGLFF. The CDR3 DNA reads as TGTGCCAGCAGTTTAGAGACGGGGGTAGGACTGTTTTTT.

V usage is TRBV29-1 and J usage is TRBJ1-2; D ambiguous. The CDR3 is 14 amino acids. Germline V gives CDR1 SQVTM, CDR2 ANQGSEA. Trimming pared 2 bases from V and 2 bases from J, leaving 12 bases between. The CDR3 reads CSVETYSTNYGYTF. Written as DNA, the CDR3 is TGCAGCGTTGAAACCTACTCAACGAACTATGGCTACACCTTC.

The chain links TRBV7-9 to TRBJ1-1; 8 bases line up with TRBD1. Germline CDR1 and CDR2: SEHNR and FQNEAQ (reference sequence). This CDR3 has 15 residues. V dropped 5 bases and J dropped 11; count of bases not matched to a gene: 16. The DNA of the CDR3 is TGTGCCAGCAGCGAGAAGAAGACAGGGGCGGTTGAGGCTTTCTTT. It codes for CASSEKKTGAVEAFF.

This clone was seen once. The chain carries TRBV9 and TRBJ2-5; D is unclear. Germline CDR1 is SGDLS and CDR2 is YYNGEE. The germline V and J ends were trimmed by 4 bases and 2 bases, with 9 bases remaining between them. This CDR3 is 13 amino acids long. The DNA of the CDR3 is TGTGCCAGCAGCCTCGATCAACAAGAGACCCAGTACTTC. The encoded protein is CASSLDQQETQYF. Combining the CDR3 with reference TRBV9 and TRBJ2-5 gives the whole variable domain DSGVTQTPKHLITATGQRVTLRCSPRSGDLSVYWYQQSLDQGLQFLIQYYNGEERAKGNILERFSAQQFPDLHSELNLSSLELGDSALYFCASSLDQQETQYFGPGTRLLVL.

The chain links TRBV19 to TRBJ2-4; D is unclear. Germline V gene lookup returns CDR1 LNHDA and CDR2 SQIVND (reference sequence). V was clipped by 6 bases and J by 3 bases, with 12 bases between them. This CDR3 is 14 amino acids long. The CDR3 DNA is TGTGCCAGTAGCCCATCTGGGGACAAAAACATTCAGTACTTC. Translated: CASSPSGDKNIQYF.

The CDR3 DNA reads TGTGCCAGCAGTTTGGGGGCCCCCATTCAGTACTTC. It codes for CASSLGAPIQYF. The genes are TRBV12-3 or TRBV12-4 and TRBJ2-4; D is perhaps TRBD1 (6 bases). V lost 3 bases and J lost 9, with 9 bases in between. CDR3 size: 12 residues.

The chain joins TRBV30 to TRBJ2-7, with a tentative D call TRBD1 (5 bases). This CDR3 comprises 14 residues. V gave up 7 bases and J gave up 0 bases, with 16 bases separating them. In germline, CDR1 is GTSNPN, CDR2 SVGIG (reference sequence). In DNA form, the CDR3 reads TGTGCCTCCACGCGGCAGGGATCCTCCTACGAGCAGTACTTC. Translated: CASTRQGSSYEQYF. Together with reference TRBV30 and TRBJ2-7, the CDR3 gives the full variable domain: SQTIHQWPATLVQPVGSPLSLECTVEGTSNPNLYWYRQAAGRGLQLLFYSVGIGQISSEVPQNLSASRPQDRQFILSSKKLLLSDSGFYLCASTRQGSSYEQYFGPGTRLTVT.

In this sample, this clone turned up a few times. The gene calls are TRBV3-1 (or the pseudogene TRBV3-2) and TRBJ1-2, with D perhaps TRBD1 (6 bases). This CDR3 contains 13 residues. Trimming took 2 bases from V and 8 from J, leaving 12 bases between them. Germline loops: CDR1 LGHDT, CDR2 YNNKEL (reference sequence). The CDR3 loop is CASSQQGSGGYTF. The CDR3 DNA is TGTGCCAGCAGCCAACAGGGGAGTGGAGGCTACACCTTC.

V gene TRBV29-1 combines with J gene TRBJ1-2; no clear D gene. CDR3 size: 15 residues. V was shortened by 7 bases and J by 0 bases, with 18 bases between the two germline ends. Germline V gene data show CDR1 as SQVTM and CDR2 as ANQGSEA. In DNA, the CDR3 is TGCAGCGCCAAAGGAGGGCTGAGTACTAACTATGGCTACACCTTC. This translates into CSAKGGLSTNYGYTF.